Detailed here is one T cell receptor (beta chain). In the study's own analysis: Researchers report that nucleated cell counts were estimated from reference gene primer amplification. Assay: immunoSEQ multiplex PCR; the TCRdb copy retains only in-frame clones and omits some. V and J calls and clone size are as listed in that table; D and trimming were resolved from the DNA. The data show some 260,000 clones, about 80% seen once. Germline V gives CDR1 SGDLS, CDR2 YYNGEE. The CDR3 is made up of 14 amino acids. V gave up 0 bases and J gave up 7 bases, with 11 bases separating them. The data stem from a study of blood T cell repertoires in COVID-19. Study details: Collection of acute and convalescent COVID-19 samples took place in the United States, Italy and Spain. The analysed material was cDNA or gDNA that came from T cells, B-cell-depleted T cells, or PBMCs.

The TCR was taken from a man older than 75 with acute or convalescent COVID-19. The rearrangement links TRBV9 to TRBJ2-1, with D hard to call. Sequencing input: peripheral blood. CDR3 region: CASSVGNSMNEQFF. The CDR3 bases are TGTGCCAGCAGCGTAGGTAATAGCATGAATGAGCAGTTCTTC.